The 22 T cell receptor beta chains reported below all come from one sample, sequenced in a study of blood T cell repertoires in COVID-19. Assay used: immunoSEQ multiplex PCR; TCRdb lists only in-frame clones, some missing. The table records 95,000 to 150,000 clones, around two thirds of them present only once. Sequences were obtained from peripheral blood. Source of these receptors: a woman aged 70 to 79 with acute or convalescent COVID-19.

V and J are TRBV19 and TRBJ2-6, with a weak D call TRBD1 (6 bases). Germline V gene sequence: CDR1 LNHDA, CDR2 SQIVND (reference sequence). CDR3 length: 15 amino acids. V lost 3 bases and J 2 bases, leaving 8 bases between the germline ends. Here the CDR3 reads CASSIRGPGANVLTF. The CDR3 nucleotides are TGTGCCAGTAGTATCAGGGGCCCTGGGGCCAACGTCCTGACTTTC.

The V and J genes are TRBV6-6 and TRBJ1-1, with 9 bases aligning to TRBD1. CDR3 size: 16 residues. Trimming removed 8 bases from V and 2 bases from J; junction bases left unmatched: 12. Germline CDR1 MNHNY, CDR2 SVGAGI (reference sequence). The CDR3 here is CASQGQGNPYNTEAFF. CDR3 DNA sequence: TGTGCCAGCCAGGGACAGGGAAACCCCTATAACACTGAAGCTTTCTTT.

The chain has TRBV27 and TRBJ1-1; the D gene is possibly TRBD1 (6 bases). V lost 5 bases to trimming and J lost 7 bases, with 23 bases between them. Germline V gene lookup returns CDR1 MNHEY and CDR2 SMNVEV (reference sequence). This CDR3 comprises 16 residues. The CDR3 DNA sequence: TGTGCCAGCAGTCTCCTCCCCGGGGGCGGGAGGTTTGAAGCTTTCTTT. Its translation is CASSLLPGGGRFEAFF.

The chain has TRBV27 and TRBJ2-4, with TRBD2 identical over 11 bases. This CDR3 region has 16 residues. Germline CDR1 MNHEY, CDR2 SMNVEV (reference sequence). With V trimmed by 8 bases and J by 0 bases, 6 bases remained unmatched. The CDR3 loop is CASGTSGYEAKNIQYF. CDR3 DNA sequence: TGTGCCAGCGGGACTAGCGGTTACGAAGCCAAAAACATTCAGTACTTC.

This sequence joins TRBV5-4 and TRBJ2-7, with D possibly matching TRBD1 (6 bases). Germline CDR1 is SGHNT and CDR2 is YYREEE (reference sequence). The CDR3 is made up of 15 amino acids. Trimming stripped 4 bases from V and 4 bases from J, with 18 bases between. The CDR3 spells CASSRRDNGQYEQYF. CDR3 coding DNA: TGTGCCAGCAGCCGTCGGGACAATGGGCAATACGAGCAGTACTTC.

This chain links TRBV5-1 with TRBJ2-7; 12 bases are shared with TRBD1. With V trimmed by 3 bases and J by 3 bases, 4 bases remained unmatched. The germline gives CDR1 SGHRS, CDR2 YFSETQ. This CDR3 has 15 amino acids. The CDR3 nucleotides are TGCGCCAGCAGCTCGGGACAGGGGGCTTTCTACGAGCAGTACTTC. This codes for CASSSGQGAFYEQYF.

The V gene is TRBV19, the J gene TRBJ1-4, with D perhaps matching TRBD1 (5 bases). The germline V gene has CDR1 LNHDA and CDR2 SQIVND (reference sequence). Trimming stripped 7 bases from V and 5 bases from J, with 20 bases between. The CDR3 sequence is 16 residues long. CDR3 amino acids: CASKGSPLRPNEKLFF. CDR3 nucleotides: TGTGCCAGTAAGGGGTCTCCCCTGCGTCCGAATGAAAAACTGTTTTTT. Full variable domain (rest looked up from reference TRBV19 and TRBJ1-4): DGGITQSPKYLFRKEGQNVTLSCEQNLNHDAMYWYRQDPGQGLRLIYYSQIVNDFQKGDIAEGYSVSREKKESFPLTVTSAQKNPTAFYLCASKGSPLRPNEKLFFGSGTQLSVL.

The chain employs TRBV6-5 and TRBJ2-6, with 7 positions matching TRBD2. Germline loops: CDR1 MNHEY, CDR2 SVGAGI. There are 14 residues in the CDR3. V gave up 6 bases and J gave up 4 bases; unmatched junction bases: 3. The CDR3 region is CASSPTSGANVLTF. The DNA for the CDR3 is TGTGCCAGCAGCCCGACTAGCGGGGCCAACGTCCTGACTTTC.

This clone was counted only a few times. The V gene is TRBV7-2, the J gene TRBJ2-7, with 11 positions matching TRBD2. Looked up from germline, CDR1 is SGHTA and CDR2 is FQGNSA. This CDR3 spans 15 amino acids. The V and J ends lost 4 bases and 2 bases, in that order; junction bases with no gene match: 4. The CDR3, as DNA: TGTGCCAGCAGCTCTAGCGGGGGGCCTACCTACGAGCAGTACTTC. This gives the protein CASSSSGGPTYEQYF. The variable domain in full, completed from reference TRBV7-2 and TRBJ2-7, reads GAGVSQSPSNKVTEKGKDVELRCDPISGHTALYWYRQSLGQGLEFLIYFQGNSAPDKSGLPSDRFSAERTGGSVSTLTIQRTQQEDSAVYLCASSSSGGPTYEQYFGPGTRLTVT.

This clone was seen more than once but under ten times. The CDR3 sequence: CASSQLPGQGAPDQETQYF. DNA for the CDR3: TGTGCCAGCAGCCAATTACCGGGACAGGGGGCGCCTGACCAAGAGACCCAGTACTTC. The gene calls are TRBV21-1 and TRBJ2-5; the D call in the table, TRBD1, was not verified against the DNA. TRBV21-1 is noted as a pseudogene. The length of the CDR3 is 19 residues.

This clone was observed at least ten times. This rearrangement joins TRBV5-1 to TRBJ2-7, with D hard to call. Germline assignment: CDR1 SGHRS and CDR2 YFSETQ. This CDR3 contains 15 residues. The V and J ends lost 0 bases and 4 bases respectively, with 14 bases between them. The CDR3 reads CASSLDPSFSYEQYF. In DNA, the CDR3 is TGCGCCAGCAGCTTGGACCCCTCCTTTAGTTACGAGCAGTACTTC.

The J gene is TRBJ2-1, the V gene TRBV19, with TRBD2 matching over 8 bases. V lost 5 bases, J lost 4 bases, and 7 bases stayed unmatched. Germline lookup yields CDR1 LNHDA and CDR2 SQIVND (reference sequence). CDR3 length: 15 residues. This chain's CDR3 is CASSQAGRGYNEQFF. Here the CDR3 DNA reads TGTGCCAGTAGTCAAGCCGGGAGGGGATACAATGAGCAGTTCTTC. The entire variable domain, with the rest obtained from reference TRBV19 and TRBJ2-1, is as follows: DGGITQSPKYLFRKEGQNVTLSCEQNLNHDAMYWYRQDPGQGLRLIYYSQIVNDFQKGDIAEGYSVSREKKESFPLTVTSAQKNPTAFYLCASSQAGRGYNEQFFGPGTRLTVL.

This clone was observed a single time. This chain joins TRBV19 and TRBJ2-3; 8 nucleotides agree with TRBD2. This CDR3 spans 15 amino acids. V dropped 0 bases and J dropped 2; count of bases not matched to a gene: 1. CDR1 is LNHDA and CDR2 is SQIVND in the germline V gene (reference sequence). The CDR3 region has the DNA TGTGCCAGTAGTATAGATAGCGGGGCCACAGATACGCAGTATTTT. This translates into CASSIDSGATDTQYF.

The rearrangement joins TRBV5-4 to TRBJ1-2, with 8 positions matching TRBD1. The ends lost 4 bases at V and 9 bases at J; junction bases unmatched: 14. The CDR3 has 15 amino acids. The germline CDR1 and CDR2 sequences are SGHNT and YYREEE (reference sequence). The CDR3 region is CASSRGQGQEESYTF. The CDR3 DNA reads TGTGCCAGCAGCAGAGGACAGGGCCAAGAAGAGAGCTACACCTTC.

The chain recombines TRBV9 with TRBJ2-1, with 8 bases identical to TRBD2. V was clipped by 2 bases and J by 0 bases; unmatched bases: 1. In germline, CDR1 is SGDLS, CDR2 YYNGEE. This CDR3 has 15 residues. CDR3 sequence reads: CASSVSGDSYNEQFF. The CDR3 nucleotides read TGTGCCAGCAGCGTTAGCGGGGACTCCTACAATGAGCAGTTCTTC.

A few counts support this clone. V gene TRBV7-6 combines with J gene TRBJ1-6; 9 bases map to TRBD1. The germline CDR1 and CDR2 sequences are SGHVS and FNYEAQ. The CDR3 extends over 16 amino acids. V shed 5 bases, J shed 5 bases, and the junction held 7 bases outside the gene matches. The CDR3 region has the DNA TGTGCCAGCAGCAACCGGGACAGGGTCGATAATTCACCCCTCCACTTT. Translation gives CASSNRDRVDNSPLHF.

This rearrangement joins TRBV29-1 to TRBJ2-7, with TRBD2 identical over 10 bases. The V and J ends lost 2 bases and 4 bases, in that order; junction bases with no gene match: 8. Germline CDR1 is SQVTM and CDR2 is ANQGSEA. CDR3 length: 15 residues. CDR3 sequence (DNA): TGCAGCGTTGAACTAGCGGGGGAACAGTATTACGAGCAGTACTTC. This codes for CSVELAGEQYYEQYF.

V is TRBV19 and J is TRBJ2-3, with 9 bases lining up with TRBD1. This CDR3 is built from 15 residues. Germline V gives CDR1 LNHDA, CDR2 SQIVND (reference sequence). J lost 9 bases, V lost 6 bases, and 13 bases had no gene match. CDR3 DNA sequence: TGTGCCAGTAGGGGGACAGGGACAGATAGATTGACGCAGTATTTT. Protein sequence: CASRGTGTDRLTQYF.

The chain links TRBV2 to TRBJ2-7, with 11 bases aligning to TRBD2. J was trimmed by 3 bases and V by 6 bases; bases with no gene match: 4. The germline CDR1 and CDR2 sequences are SNHLY and FYNNEI. The CDR3 is 14 residues long. The CDR3 nucleotides read TGTGCCAGCAGACTAGCGGGGGTGAACTACGAGCAGTACTTC. Its translation: CASRLAGVNYEQYF.

The V and J genes are TRBV5-4 and TRBJ1-1; 7 bases line up with TRBD1. Germline-derived CDR1 and CDR2 are SGHNT and YYREEE (reference sequence). V lost 2 bases, J lost 6 bases, and 1 base stayed unmatched. The CDR3 covers 12 residues. CDR3 sequence (DNA): TGTGCCAGCAGCTTCGACAGGGCTGAAGCTTTCTTT. Translating it yields CASSFDRAEAFF.

This clone was recorded a few times. The chain combines TRBV29-1 with TRBJ2-7; D may be TRBD1 (5 bases). The CDR3 runs to 11 residues. The ends were cut back, 4 bases at V and 1 base at J, with 5 bases in the middle. Germline lookup yields CDR1 SQVTM and CDR2 ANQGSEA. The CDR3 loop is CSVGTSYEQYF. The CDR3 nucleotides are TGCAGCGTTGGGACATCCTACGAGCAGTACTTC.

The V call is TRBV5-1, the J call TRBJ2-7; TRBD1 agrees at 9 bases. Germline V gene lookup returns CDR1 SGHRS and CDR2 YFSETQ. The CDR3 covers 13 residues. V shed 8 bases, J shed 3 bases, and the junction held 6 bases outside the gene matches. Here the CDR3 reads CASNPGQGYEQYF. The CDR3 DNA follows: TGCGCCAGTAATCCGGGACAGGGCTACGAGCAGTACTTC.